A single sample is the source of the 16 T cell receptor beta chains below, sequenced in a study of control samples from healthy donors and cancer patients. The assay was immunoSEQ multiplex PCR, and TCRdb's table has in-frame clones only and misses some. The repertoire holds about 54,000 clones, with around 97% as singletons. Sample: blood. These receptors originate from a woman aged 25 to 45 in good health.

The chain joins TRBV30 to TRBJ1-1; maybe TRBD1 (6 bases). This CDR3 has 11 residues. Germline CDR1 reads GTSNPN; CDR2 reads SVGIG (reference sequence). Trimming shortened V by 7 bases and J by 11 bases, and 17 bases separated the two germline ends. CDR3 DNA: TGTGCCTTGTGGACAGCCCTCAAGGCTTTCTTT. Its translation: CALWTALKAFF.

V is TRBV7-6 and J is TRBJ1-4; a possible D gene is TRBD1 (6 bases). The CDR3 extends over 15 amino acids. Germline V gene data show CDR1 as SGHVS and CDR2 as FNYEAQ. Trimming shortened V by 4 bases and J by 1 base, and 10 bases separated the two germline ends. CDR3 in amino acids: CASSSSRGTNEKLFF. The DNA of the CDR3 is TGTGCCAGCAGCTCATCCAGGGGAACTAATGAAAAACTGTTTTTT.

V gene TRBV14 combines with J gene TRBJ2-5, with TRBD2 identical over 7 bases. This CDR3 region has 15 residues. With 0 bases clipped from V and 1 base from J, the junction kept 2 bases outside the gene matches. Germline CDR1 SGHDN, CDR2 FVKESK. The DNA of the CDR3 is TGTGCCAGCAGCCAAGAGGGGGGGAGCCAAGAGACCCAGTACTTC. Translated: CASSQEGGSQETQYF.

The chain is built from TRBV5-1 and TRBJ1-3, with D uncertain. Germline V gene lookup returns CDR1 SGHRS and CDR2 YFSETQ. Trimming took off 0 bases at V and 2 bases at J, with 6 bases between the two ends. The CDR3 runs to 14 residues. This chain's CDR3 is CASSLGLTGNTIYF. CDR3 DNA: TGCGCCAGCAGCTTGGGTTTGACTGGAAACACCATATATTTT.

This chain links TRBV6-1 with TRBJ1-1, with a weak D call TRBD1 (5 bases). V was trimmed by 2 bases and J by 0 bases, leaving 10 bases between them. Germline CDR1 MNHNS, CDR2 SASEGT. The CDR3 runs 15 residues. In DNA form, the CDR3 reads TGTGCCAGCAGTGAAAGGGCAGGGATGAACACTGAAGCTTTCTTT. Encoded protein: CASSERAGMNTEAFF.

V and J are TRBV12-3 or TRBV12-4 and TRBJ1-3; D uncertain. Trimming cost V 7 bases and J 4 bases, with 8 bases left between them. CDR3 length: 12 residues. The CDR3 protein is CASMYDGNTIYF. CDR3 bases: TGTGCCAGCATGTACGACGGAAACACCATATATTTT.

J is TRBJ2-3 and V is TRBV9, with 7 bases fitting TRBD2. With 4 bases clipped from V and 2 bases from J, the junction kept 10 bases outside the gene matches. CDR1 SGDLS and CDR2 YYNGEE come from the germline V gene. The CDR3 length is 16 residues. As DNA, the CDR3 is TGTGCCAGCAGCTCAACGAAGCGGGAAGCCACAGATACGCAGTATTTT. Residues: CASSSTKREATDTQYF.

V usage is TRBV27 and J usage is TRBJ2-2, with 9 bases aligning to TRBD1. Germline CDR1 MNHEY, CDR2 SMNVEV (reference sequence). J lost 6 bases, V lost 2 bases, and 4 bases had no gene match. CDR3 size: 15 residues. CDR3 sequence reads: CASSLGTGYSGELFF. In DNA, the CDR3 is TGTGCCAGCAGTTTAGGGACAGGGTATTCCGGGGAGCTGTTTTTT.

This chain joins TRBV13 and TRBJ2-1; 13 nucleotides line up with TRBD2. The germline V gene encodes CDR1 PRHDT and CDR2 FYEKMQ (reference sequence). V lost 1 base and J lost 6; bases outside the gene matches: 6. The CDR3 is made up of 17 amino acids. The CDR3, as DNA: TGTGCCAGCAGCTTAGTGGTAGGGACTAGCGGGATCAATGAGCAGTTCTTC. Translation gives CASSLVVGTSGINEQFF.

The genes are TRBV30 and TRBJ1-6; D not resolved. Germline V gene data show CDR1 as GTSNPN and CDR2 as SVGIG (reference sequence). Trimming left V 0 bases short and J 0 bases short, with 6 bases between. The CDR3 runs 15 residues. The CDR3 region has the DNA TGTGCCTGGAGTGTTCGTAGCTCCTATAATTCACCCCTCCACTTT. It translates to CAWSVRSSYNSPLHF.

The rearrangement uses TRBV6-5 and TRBJ2-5, with 8 positions matching TRBD1. The CDR3 runs to 15 residues. V gave up 6 bases and J gave up 5 bases; unmatched junction bases: 11. Germline CDR1 and CDR2: MNHEY and SVGAGI. CDR3 residues: CASRDRQGLGETQYF. CDR3 bases: TGTGCCAGCAGGGACCGACAGGGGTTGGGGGAGACCCAGTACTTC.

The chain recombines TRBV28 with TRBJ2-6; tentatively, D is TRBD2 (6 bases). Germline V gene sequence: CDR1 MDHEN, CDR2 SYDVKM. Deletions cut 5 bases from V and 1 base from J, with 15 bases between. This CDR3 is built from 17 residues. In DNA, the CDR3 is TGTGCCAGCAGTACTAGGGACTCTAGGTCTGGGGCCAACGTCCTGACTTTC. It is translated as CASSTRDSRSGANVLTF.

Written as DNA, the CDR3 is TGTGCCAGCAGCTCCGAACTAGCGGGAGAGGGAGATACGCAGTATTTT. Translated, it gives CASSSELAGEGDTQYF. This sequence joins TRBV5-6 and TRBJ2-3; 11 nucleotides match TRBD2. This CDR3 region has 16 residues. After removal of 3 bases from V and 5 bases from J, the junction contained 8 bases not matched to a gene. CDR1 and CDR2 (germline): SGHDT, YYEEEE.

The chain couples TRBV19 to TRBJ1-5; D may be TRBD1 (5 bases). CDR1 is LNHDA and CDR2 is SQIVND in the germline V gene (reference sequence). V was trimmed by 5 bases and J by 3 bases, leaving 11 bases between them. This CDR3 is 14 amino acids long. The DNA of the CDR3 is TGTGCCAGTAGTCGGGACGGTTACAATCAGCCCCAGCATTTT. Residues: CASSRDGYNQPQHF. Looking up the rest from reference TRBV19 and TRBJ1-5 gives the full variable domain: DGGITQSPKYLFRKEGQNVTLSCEQNLNHDAMYWYRQDPGQGLRLIYYSQIVNDFQKGDIAEGYSVSREKKESFPLTVTSAQKNPTAFYLCASSRDGYNQPQHFGDGTRLSIL.

This chain connects TRBV29-1 to TRBJ1-2, with D possibly TRBD1 on 5 matching bases. Trimming pared 7 bases from V and 3 bases from J, leaving 12 bases between. CDR1 SQVTM and CDR2 ANQGSEA come from the germline V gene. The length of the CDR3 is 12 residues. In DNA, the CDR3 is TGCAGCGGCCGGGACGGGCACTATGGCTACACCTTC. Translating gives CSGRDGHYGYTF.

Only one count was recorded for this clone. This rearrangement joins TRBV4-1 to TRBJ1-5; no clear D gene. V was shortened by 5 bases and J by 4 bases, with 12 bases between the two germline ends. Germline loops: CDR1 MGHRA, CDR2 YSYEKL. The CDR3 is 14 residues long. CDR3 sequence reads: CASSEVTANQPQHF. CDR3 nucleotide sequence: TGCGCCAGCAGCGAAGTCACAGCAAATCAGCCCCAGCATTTT.